Following are 2 T cell receptor beta chains from one sample sequenced in a study of a mutant IDH1 vaccine in newly diagnosed glioma. This sample's time point: week 47, end of study. Every vaccine dose comprised 300 ug of mutant IDH1 20-mer peptide plus topical imiquimod. The method was immunoSEQ multiplex PCR; TCRdb's version includes in-frame clones alone and lacks a portion of them. The data hold around 50,000 clones, with approximately 65% observed a single time. Which antigens these TCRs recognize remains unknown. The material sequenced was peripheral blood mononuclear cells (PBMCs), taken from a glioma patient whose treatment included an IDH1 peptide vaccine. These receptor sequences come from a man aged 40-49 years with glioma. Some clones in this sample may be carry-over from other donors' samples.

In regard to this clone: At one end, the junction sequence differs from germline, possibly due to a read error. The J gene is TRBJ2-1, the V gene TRBV19, with D possibly TRBD2 on 5 matching bases. This CDR3 is 14 amino acids long. Germline values: CDR1 LNHDA, CDR2 SQIVND (reference sequence). CDR3 loop: CASSRTYGYNEQFF. CDR3 in DNA: TGTGCCAGCAGTAGGACTTACGGCTACAATGAGCAGTTCTTC.

The gene calls are TRBV6-5 and TRBJ1-2, with 8 positions matching TRBD1. Germline V gene sequence: CDR1 MNHEY, CDR2 SVGAGI. This CDR3 contains 14 residues. V trimming: 7 bases; J trimming: 6 bases; junction bases outside the gene matches: 10. The CDR3: CASKRTGGVDGYTF. The DNA for the CDR3 is TGTGCCAGCAAACGTACAGGGGGAGTGGATGGCTACACCTTC.